This TCR beta chain was captured by sequencing in a study of blood T cell repertoires in COVID-19. Overall study: Acute and convalescent COVID-19 specimens originated in the United States, Italy and Spain. The analysed material was cDNA or gDNA that came from T cells, B-cell-depleted T cells, or PBMCs.

Germline CDR1 and CDR2: SGHRS and YFSETQ. The CDR3 contains 15 residues. V was pared by 0 bases and J by 4 bases, with 0 bases of the junction left unmatched. The authors' processing: Amplified reference gene primers provided the basis for estimating nucleated cell counts. Profiled with immunoSEQ multiplex PCR; TCRdb holds only in-frame clones, not every one. V and J calls and clone size are as listed in that table; D and trimming were resolved from the DNA. This table holds almost 400,000 clones, roughly 90% found once. Participant age was roughly 18 to 95 years, and participants resided in 25 or so US areas. About this clone itself: Additional DNA sequences in this sample encode the identical CDR3.

The receptor was isolated from a woman under 40 with acute COVID-19. The sequenced sample was PBMCs or T cells enriched from blood (not recorded which). V is TRBV5-1 and J is TRBJ1-6; 8 bases fit TRBD1. For the CDR3, the DNA is TGCGCCAGCAGCTTGGGACAGGGGTATAATTCACCCCTCCACTTT. This gives the protein CASSLGQGYNSPLHF. Complete variable domain (other parts from reference TRBV5-1 and TRBJ1-6): KAGVTQTPRYLIKTRGQQVTLSCSPISGHRSVSWYQQTPGQGLQFLFEYFSETQRNKGNFPGRFSGRQFSNSRSEMNVSTLELGDSALYLCASSLGQGYNSPLHFGNGTRLTVT.